These T cell receptor beta chains were read from a single sample in a study of blood T cell repertoires in COVID-19. Using immunoSEQ multiplex PCR, the repertoire was profiled, and TCRdb retains in-frame clones only, with some absent. The sample lists roughly 190,000 clones; 70% to 90% were seen once. Specimen: peripheral blood. These TCRs come from a woman aged 40 to 49 who had recovered from COVID-19. CDR3s include the opening cysteine and the closing phenylalanine or tryptophan. The order of the fields is V gene, D gene, clone size, J gene, CDR3 protein, CDR3 DNA. D genes are given only for firm matches. Rows may omit the clone size; those that give it use once, few, many or a size class.

v_call: TRBV7-9
d_call: NA
clone_size: NA
j_call: TRBJ2-5
cdr3_aa: CASSLGIRGSETQYF
cdr3_nt: TGTGCCAGCAGCTTAGGAATCCGGGGATCAGAGACCCAGTACTTC

v_call: TRBV11-3
d_call: TRBD1
clone_size: NA
j_call: TRBJ2-1
cdr3_aa: CASSSGQGFDNEQFF
cdr3_nt: TGTGCCAGCAGCTCGGGACAGGGTTTCGACAATGAGCAGTTCTTC

v_call: TRBV14
d_call: NA
clone_size: NA
j_call: TRBJ1-1
cdr3_aa: CASSQVHSQNTEAFF
cdr3_nt: TGTGCCAGCAGCCAAGTACACAGTCAGAACACTGAAGCTTTCTTT

v_call: TRBV11-2
d_call: TRBD1
clone_size: NA
j_call: TRBJ2-1
cdr3_aa: CASSLAGTEYNEQFF
cdr3_nt: TGTGCCAGCAGCTTAGCCGGGACAGAATACAATGAGCAGTTCTTC

v_call: TRBV4-3
d_call: TRBD2
clone_size: NA
j_call: TRBJ2-7
cdr3_aa: CASSQGTSGIYEQYF
cdr3_nt: TGCGCCAGCAGCCAGGGGACTAGCGGGATCTACGAGCAGTACTTC

v_call: TRBV7-2
d_call: TRBD1
clone_size: NA
j_call: TRBJ2-1
cdr3_aa: CASSLWPGQGYNEQFF
cdr3_nt: TGTGCCAGCAGCTTGTGGCCGGGACAGGGTTACAATGAGCAGTTCTTC

v_call: TRBV21-1
d_call: NA
clone_size: NA
j_call: TRBJ1-5
cdr3_aa: CASSKRGQGKGQPQHF
cdr3_nt: TGTGCCAGCAGCAAACGTGGACAGGGAAAGGGTCAGCCCCAGCATTTT

v_call: TRBV11-2
d_call: NA
clone_size: NA
j_call: TRBJ1-1
cdr3_aa: CASSLGPGRASKAFF
cdr3_nt: TGTGCCAGCAGCTTAGGTCCAGGGAGGGCCTCGAAAGCTTTCTTT

v_call: TRBV12-3/TRBV12-4
d_call: NA
clone_size: NA
j_call: TRBJ1-4
cdr3_aa: CASSRGIEKLFF
cdr3_nt: TGTGCCAGCAGTCGAGGAATTGAAAAACTGTTTTTT

v_call: TRBV7-6
d_call: TRBD1
clone_size: NA
j_call: TRBJ2-3
cdr3_aa: CASSLQGAGTDTQYF
cdr3_nt: TGTGCCAGCAGCTTACAGGGGGCAGGCACAGATACGCAGTATTTT

v_call: TRBV20-1
d_call: NA
clone_size: many
j_call: TRBJ2-1
cdr3_aa: CSASRERHNEQFF
cdr3_nt: TGCAGTGCTAGTCGGGAGCGTCACAATGAGCAGTTCTTC

v_call: TRBV23-1
d_call: NA
clone_size: once
j_call: TRBJ2-3
cdr3_aa: CASSQPGSSTDTQYF
cdr3_nt: TGCGCCAGCAGTCAGCCGGGTTCGAGCACAGATACGCAGTATTTT

v_call: TRBV6-1
d_call: NA
clone_size: once
j_call: TRBJ2-5
cdr3_aa: CASSDRGLAQETQYF
cdr3_nt: TGTGCCAGCAGTGATAGGGGACTCGCTCAAGAGACCCAGTACTTC

v_call: TRBV7-9
d_call: TRBD1
clone_size: NA
j_call: TRBJ1-3
cdr3_aa: CASSLRQGREDTIYF
cdr3_nt: TGTGCCAGCAGCCTCAGACAGGGGCGGGAAGACACCATATATTTT

v_call: TRBV7-9
d_call: TRBD1
clone_size: NA
j_call: TRBJ2-3
cdr3_aa: CASSSRTGSTDTQYF
cdr3_nt: TGTGCCAGCAGCTCCCGGACAGGAAGCACAGATACGCAGTATTTT

v_call: TRBV3-1/TRBV3-2
d_call: NA
clone_size: NA
j_call: TRBJ2-1
cdr3_aa: CASSPLQASGEQFF
cdr3_nt: TGTGCCAGCAGCCCTTTGCAGGCGAGCGGTGAGCAGTTCTTC

v_call: TRBV6-1
d_call: NA
clone_size: few
j_call: TRBJ2-1
cdr3_aa: CASSEIGLSRYNEQFF
cdr3_nt: TGTGCCAGCAGTGAAATCGGTTTGTCTCGCTACAATGAGCAGTTCTTC

v_call: TRBV6-5
d_call: NA
clone_size: NA
j_call: TRBJ2-7
cdr3_aa: CASSLQGGSGEQYF
cdr3_nt: TGTGCCAGCAGTTTACAGGGGGGGTCGGGGGAGCAGTACTTC

v_call: TRBV27
d_call: NA
clone_size: NA
j_call: TRBJ1-5
cdr3_aa: CASSLRAAGQPQHF
cdr3_nt: TGTGCCAGCAGTTTACGGGCGGCGGGTCAGCCCCAGCATTTT

v_call: TRBV7-9
d_call: TRBD2
clone_size: NA
j_call: TRBJ2-3
cdr3_aa: CASSYKRTSADTQYF
cdr3_nt: TGTGCCAGCAGCTATAAAAGGACTAGCGCAGATACGCAGTATTTT

v_call: TRBV7-8
d_call: NA
clone_size: NA
j_call: TRBJ2-1
cdr3_aa: CASSLGPGQEQFF
cdr3_nt: TGTGCCAGCAGCTTAGGTCCCGGACAGGAGCAGTTCTTC

v_call: TRBV11-2
d_call: NA
clone_size: few
j_call: TRBJ1-2
cdr3_aa: CASSARGGGYGYTF
cdr3_nt: TGTGCCAGCAGCGCCAGAGGGGGTGGCTATGGCTACACCTTC

v_call: TRBV6-6
d_call: NA
clone_size: NA
j_call: TRBJ2-7
cdr3_aa: CASTGAPGYEQYF
cdr3_nt: TGTGCCAGTACAGGAGCGCCGGGCTACGAGCAGTACTTC

v_call: TRBV27
d_call: NA
clone_size: NA
j_call: TRBJ2-1
cdr3_aa: CASSPSAGINEQFF
cdr3_nt: TGTGCCAGCAGCCCGTCGGCGGGGATCAATGAGCAGTTCTTC

v_call: TRBV6-5
d_call: TRBD1
clone_size: NA
j_call: TRBJ2-2
cdr3_aa: CASSYSDRVTTGELFF
cdr3_nt: TGTGCCAGCAGTTACTCGGACAGGGTGACGACCGGGGAGCTGTTTTTT

v_call: TRBV18
d_call: TRBD1
clone_size: NA
j_call: TRBJ1-4
cdr3_aa: CASSPTGYDEKLFF
cdr3_nt: TGTGCCAGCTCACCGACAGGGTATGATGAAAAACTGTTTTTT

v_call: TRBV29-1
d_call: NA
clone_size: once
j_call: TRBJ1-4
cdr3_aa: CSVEQGPNEKLFF
cdr3_nt: TGCAGCGTCGAACAGGGCCCTAATGAAAAACTGTTTTTT

v_call: TRBV18
d_call: NA
clone_size: NA
j_call: TRBJ1-6
cdr3_aa: CASSPPPVDSPLHF
cdr3_nt: TGTGCCAGCTCACCGCCTCCGGTGGATTCACCCCTCCACTTT

v_call: TRBV9
d_call: TRBD1
clone_size: NA
j_call: TRBJ1-1
cdr3_aa: CASSVAGTGSLNTEAFF
cdr3_nt: TGTGCCAGCAGCGTAGCGGGGACAGGATCCCTGAACACTGAAGCTTTCTTT

v_call: TRBV24-1
d_call: TRBD2
clone_size: NA
j_call: TRBJ2-2
cdr3_aa: CATSDLYGGRAENTGELFF
cdr3_nt: TGTGCCACCAGTGATTTGTATGGCGGGAGGGCCGAGAACACCGGGGAGCTGTTTTTT

v_call: TRBV6-2/TRBV6-3
d_call: TRBD1
clone_size: NA
j_call: TRBJ2-1
cdr3_aa: CASSSTGTGFTYNEQFF
cdr3_nt: TGTGCCAGCAGTTCCACCGGGACAGGTTTTACATACAATGAGCAGTTCTTC

v_call: TRBV9
d_call: TRBD1
clone_size: NA
j_call: TRBJ2-5
cdr3_aa: CASSVAGQAQETQYF
cdr3_nt: TGTGCCAGCAGCGTAGCCGGACAGGCGCAAGAGACCCAGTACTTC

v_call: TRBV4-3
d_call: TRBD1
clone_size: NA
j_call: TRBJ1-2
cdr3_aa: CASSQGQGTNYGYTF
cdr3_nt: TGCGCCAGCAGCCAAGGACAGGGTACCAACTATGGCTACACCTTC

v_call: TRBV30
d_call: NA
clone_size: NA
j_call: TRBJ2-3
cdr3_aa: CAWSKGLQGTDTQYF
cdr3_nt: TGTGCCTGGAGCAAGGGACTTCAGGGCACAGATACGCAGTATTTT

v_call: TRBV11-2
d_call: TRBD1
clone_size: NA
j_call: TRBJ2-7
cdr3_aa: CASRSPGQGRYEQYF
cdr3_nt: TGTGCCAGCAGATCCCCGGGACAGGGAAGGTACGAGCAGTACTTC

v_call: TRBV7-9
d_call: NA
clone_size: NA
j_call: TRBJ2-7
cdr3_aa: CASSLERAAYEQYF
cdr3_nt: TGTGCCAGCAGCTTAGAGCGAGCGGCCTACGAGCAGTACTTC